The 24 T cell receptor beta chains in this list originate from one sample, sequenced in a study of Tregs in tolerant kidney transplant recipients. Recipients received nonmyeloablative bone marrow transplants from related graft donors, with transient mixed chimerism. Clones were sequenced by immunoSEQ multiplex PCR, and TCRdb holds only the in-frame ones, with some missing. The table has around 61,000 clones, around 87% seen once; the top ten hold approximately 3.9%. The sample was CD4+ T cells from blood (PBMCs), taken 6 months after the transplant. The receptors originated from a human patient who received a combined kidney and bone marrow transplant. The graft donor may have contributed some T cells.

The rearrangement links TRBV11-3 to TRBJ2-7; TRBD1 matches 7 bases. Unmatched junction bases numbered 9, after V lost 4 bases and J lost 6 bases. Germline values: CDR1 SGHNT, CDR2 YENEEA. This CDR3 spans 14 amino acids. The CDR3 region is CASSSRDSPGEQYF. CDR3 DNA sequence: TGTGCCAGCAGCTCACGGGACAGCCCAGGCGAGCAGTACTTC.

This clone was found once. The chain combines TRBV12-5 with TRBJ2-7; weak D call: TRBD2 (6 bases). CDR1 LGHNT and CDR2 FRNRAP come from the germline V gene. V was trimmed by 0 bases and J by 2 bases, leaving 17 bases between them. The CDR3 length is 17 residues. CDR3: CASGLVPQLALTYEQYF. The DNA of the CDR3 is TGTGCTAGTGGTTTGGTACCCCAACTAGCCCTTACCTACGAGCAGTACTTC. The entire variable domain, with the rest obtained from reference TRBV12-5 and TRBJ2-7, is as follows: DARVTQTPRHKVTEMGQEVTMRCQPILGHNTVFWYRQTMMQGLELLAYFRNRAPLDDSGMPKDRFSAEMPDATLATLKIQPSEPRDSAVYFCASGLVPQLALTYEQYFGPGTRLTVT.

The chain links TRBV28 to TRBJ1-6; 7 bases are a match to TRBD1. The CDR3 totals 17 residues. Germline-derived CDR1 and CDR2 are MDHEN and SYDVKM. After removal of 5 bases from V and 4 bases from J, the junction contained 11 bases not matched to a gene. The CDR3 region has the DNA TGTGCCAGCAGTCTTCTACAGGGGATGGGGTATAATTCACCCCTCCACTTT. Translation: CASSLLQGMGYNSPLHF.

The rearrangement links TRBV23-1 to TRBJ2-5; 10 nucleotides agree with TRBD1. TRBV23-1 qualifies as an ORF whose function is uncertain. With 2 bases clipped from V and 4 bases from J, the junction kept 7 bases outside the gene matches. CDR3 length equals 16 residues. This CDR3 reads CASSQRTGGRPETQYF. In nucleotides, the CDR3 is TGCGCCAGCAGTCAAAGGACAGGGGGGCGCCCAGAGACCCAGTACTTC.

The rearrangement uses TRBV19 and TRBJ2-7; 11 bases match TRBD1. This CDR3 contains 15 residues. Germline V lookup: CDR1 LNHDA, CDR2 SQIVND (reference sequence). J was trimmed by 1 base and V by 8 bases; bases with no gene match: 7. This CDR3 reads CASSRGQGASYEQYF. CDR3 sequence (DNA): TGTGCCAGTTCGCGAGGACAGGGGGCATCCTACGAGCAGTACTTC. Filled out from reference TRBV19 and TRBJ2-7, the complete variable domain reads DGGITQSPKYLFRKEGQNVTLSCEQNLNHDAMYWYRQDPGQGLRLIYYSQIVNDFQKGDIAEGYSVSREKKESFPLTVTSAQKNPTAFYLCASSRGQGASYEQYFGPGTRLTVT.

J is TRBJ2-6 and V is TRBV27, with D tentatively TRBD1 (6 bases). Between the trimmed V and J ends, which lost 6 bases and 0 bases, there was a span of 12 bases. The germline V gene encodes CDR1 MNHEY and CDR2 SMNVEV (reference sequence). The CDR3 has 16 amino acids. CDR3 DNA sequence: TGTGCCAGCAGGGCAGGGGCGATCTCTGGGGCCAACGTCCTGACTTTC. Protein sequence: CASRAGAISGANVLTF. Together with reference TRBV27 and TRBJ2-6, the CDR3 gives the full variable domain: EAQVTQNPRYLITVTGKKLTVTCSQNMNHEYMSWYRQDPGLGLRQIYYSMNVEVTDKGDVPEGYKVSRKEKRNFPLILESPSPNQTSLYFCASRAGAISGANVLTFGAGSRLTVL.

This clone turned up a few times. The chain uses TRBV14 and TRBJ1-2, with D tentatively TRBD1 (6 bases). Looked up from germline, CDR1 is SGHDN and CDR2 is FVKESK. The length of the CDR3 is 13 residues. V was shortened by 2 bases and J by 8 bases, with 12 bases between the two germline ends. The CDR3 loop reads CASSQRRTVGYTF. The CDR3 DNA sequence: TGTGCCAGCAGCCAACGGAGGACAGTCGGCTACACCTTC.

In regard to this clone: The same CDR3 arises from other DNA sequences in this sample as well. The rearrangement uses TRBV6-6 and TRBJ1-1; TRBD1 matches at 12 bases. Trimming cost V 6 bases and J 5 bases; bases outside gene matches: 4. The germline V gene encodes CDR1 MNHNY and CDR2 SVGAGI (reference sequence). The CDR3 runs to 14 residues. CDR3: CASRGQGAGTEAFF. The CDR3 coding sequence is TGTGCCAGCAGGGGACAGGGGGCTGGGACTGAAGCTTTCTTT.

The chain employs TRBV19 and TRBJ2-3, with D possibly matching TRBD2 (5 bases). The CDR3 extends over 15 amino acids. V dropped 7 bases and J dropped 6 bases, with 20 bases sitting between them. Germline V gives CDR1 LNHDA, CDR2 SQIVND (reference sequence). The DNA of the CDR3 is TGTGCCAGTACTAGAATCGCGGGCATGGGGGATACGCAGTATTTT. Translated: CASTRIAGMGDTQYF.

V usage is TRBV4-1 and J usage is TRBJ2-1; the D gene is possibly TRBD1 (6 bases). The CDR3 is made up of 15 amino acids. V lost 0 bases to trimming and J lost 6 bases, with 12 bases between them. Per the germline V gene, CDR1 is MGHRA and CDR2 is YSYEKL. This chain's CDR3 is CASSQDYRVANEQFF. CDR3 coding DNA: TGCGCCAGCAGCCAAGATTACAGGGTTGCCAATGAGCAGTTCTTC.

The rearrangement links TRBV27 to TRBJ2-3, with 7 bases matching TRBD1. The CDR3 has 14 residues. V lost 6 bases and J lost 0; bases outside the gene matches: 3. In germline, CDR1 is MNHEY, CDR2 SMNVEV (reference sequence). CDR3 sequence: CASSLDRSTDTQYF. CDR3 DNA sequence: TGTGCCAGCAGCTTGGACAGGAGCACAGATACGCAGTATTTT.

The DNA for the CDR3 is TGTGCCAGCAGGGTGGCTAGCGGGAGTCGCACAGATACGCAGTATTTT. This codes for CASRVASGSRTDTQYF. The chain carries TRBV11-2 and TRBJ2-3; the match to TRBD2 covers 10 bases. This CDR3 has 16 amino acids. V dropped 6 bases and J dropped 1; count of bases not matched to a gene: 7. Germline assignment: CDR1 SGHAT and CDR2 FQNNGV. Looking up the rest from reference TRBV11-2 and TRBJ2-3 gives the full variable domain: EAGVAQSPRYKIIEKRQSVAFWCNPISGHATLYWYQQILGQGPKLLIQFQNNGVVDDSQLPKDRFSAERLKGVDSTLKIQPAKLEDSAVYLCASRVASGSRTDTQYFGPGTRLTVL.

The rearrangement links TRBV18 to TRBJ1-1; 7 bases agree with TRBD1. The CDR3 is 17 residues long. Per germline, CDR1 KGHSH and CDR2 LQKENI. V was pared by 1 base and J by 5 bases, with 13 bases of the junction left unmatched. CDR3 nucleotides: TGTGCCAGCTCACCACGTCTTATTAGGGGGCAAGGAACTGAAGCTTTCTTT. It yields the protein CASSPRLIRGQGTEAFF.

The chain carries TRBV11-3 and TRBJ2-2; 12 nucleotides agree with TRBD2. The CDR3 has 14 residues. Germline V gives CDR1 SGHNT, CDR2 YENEEA. Trimming cost V 4 bases and J 7 bases; bases outside gene matches: 1. CDR3 protein: CASSSGLAGGELFF. The CDR3 DNA reads as TGTGCCAGCAGCTCGGGACTAGCGGGCGGGGAGCTGTTTTTT.

This chain connects TRBV4-3 to TRBJ1-4; 9 bases map to TRBD1. The CDR3 length is 17 residues. CDR1 and CDR2 (germline): LGHNA, YSLEER. The ends lost 2 bases at V and 7 bases at J; junction bases unmatched: 11. The CDR3 DNA reads as TGCGCCAGCAGCCAACTATTCTCCGGGACAGGGAGTGAAAAACTGTTTTTT. This codes for CASSQLFSGTGSEKLFF.

The V gene is TRBV7-9, the J gene TRBJ1-4; 8 bases align to TRBD1. CDR1 is SEHNR and CDR2 is FQNEAQ in the germline V gene (reference sequence). Unmatched junction bases numbered 16, after V lost 5 bases and J lost 2 bases. The CDR3 has 19 amino acids. The CDR3 loop is CASSNRNFGQGYTNEKLFF. CDR3 coding DNA: TGTGCCAGCAGCAATAGAAATTTCGGACAGGGTTATACTAATGAAAAACTGTTTTTT.

CDR3 in amino acids: CSVARTGFEYF. The DNA of the CDR3 is TGCAGCGTGGCTAGGACAGGGTTTGAATATTTT. The chain carries TRBV29-1 and TRBJ2-3; 8 positions match TRBD1. The CDR3 is made up of 11 amino acids. With 6 bases clipped from V and 15 bases from J, the junction kept 11 bases outside the gene matches. CDR1 and CDR2 from the germline V gene are SQVTM and ANQGSEA.

The rearrangement uses TRBV7-9 and TRBJ2-3; TRBD2 agrees at 10 bases. This CDR3 region has 18 residues. Losses at the gene ends were 3 bases for V and 3 bases for J; bases not matched to a gene: 12. Germline V lookup: CDR1 SEHNR, CDR2 FQNEAQ (reference sequence). CDR3 coding DNA: TGTGCCAGCAGCTTCACTACCATTAGCGGGAGGAGGACAGATACGCAGTATTTT. Protein sequence: CASSFTTISGRRTDTQYF.

The chain recombines TRBV10-1 with TRBJ2-7; 9 positions agree with TRBD2. After removal of 2 bases from V and 2 bases from J, the junction contained 7 bases not matched to a gene. The germline CDR1 and CDR2 sequences are WNHNN and SYGVQD (reference sequence). There are 16 residues in the CDR3. The CDR3 DNA reads as TGCGCCAGCAGTGAGCGAGTAGCGGGAGTAGCCTACGAGCAGTACTTC. Its protein product is CASSERVAGVAYEQYF.

The J gene is TRBJ1-6, the V gene TRBV18, with TRBD1 identical over 11 bases. This CDR3 spans 16 amino acids. Unmatched junction bases numbered 7, after V lost 5 bases and J lost 7 bases. CDR1 and CDR2 (germline): KGHSH, LQKENI. CDR3 sequence (DNA): TGTGCCAGCTCATCCCGGACAGGGGGCGCAAATTCACCCCTCCACTTT. Protein product: CASSSRTGGANSPLHF.

This chain joins TRBV5-4 and TRBJ1-1; maybe TRBD1 (5 bases). Trimming pared 7 bases from V and 1 base from J, leaving 14 bases between. Germline V lookup: CDR1 SGHNT, CDR2 YYREEE (reference sequence). The length of the CDR3 is 14 residues. Here the CDR3 DNA reads TGTGCCAGCGGATTCAAGACAGAGAACACTGAAGCTTTCTTT. Protein sequence: CASGFKTENTEAFF.

This chain connects TRBV9 to TRBJ1-2; D gene unclear. Trimming pared 0 bases from V and 8 bases from J, leaving 11 bases between. The length of the CDR3 is 13 residues. Germline V gene data show CDR1 as SGDLS and CDR2 as YYNGEE. The CDR3 coding sequence is TGTGCCAGCAGCGTAGATGGGCCCAGCGGCTACACCTTC. It encodes CASSVDGPSGYTF. The full variable domain, its missing parts supplied by reference TRBV9 and TRBJ1-2, is DSGVTQTPKHLITATGQRVTLRCSPRSGDLSVYWYQQSLDQGLQFLIQYYNGEERAKGNILERFSAQQFPDLHSELNLSSLELGDSALYFCASSVDGPSGYTFGSGTRLTVV.

V is TRBV30 and J is TRBJ2-4, with D tentatively TRBD2 (6 bases). The ends were cut back, 1 base at V and 7 bases at J, with 23 bases in the middle. Germline V gives CDR1 GTSNPN, CDR2 SVGIG (reference sequence). CDR3 length: 17 amino acids. In DNA form, the CDR3 reads TGTGCCTGGAGTGCTTTCTCCACGGGCCCCGGAGGGAACATTCAGTACTTC. Residues: CAWSAFSTGPGGNIQYF.

The chain combines TRBV4-3 with TRBJ2-2, with a tentative D call TRBD2 (5 bases). Germline-derived CDR1 and CDR2 are LGHNA and YSLEER. The CDR3 runs to 15 residues. V lost 2 bases, J lost 7 bases, and 14 bases lay in between. As DNA, the CDR3 is TGCGCCAGCAGCCAAATCAGCGGAGTAATCGGGGAGCTGTTTTTT. Translated, it gives CASSQISGVIGELFF.